Detailed here is one TCR beta chain. This sample was taken from a study of blood T cells in healthy people across ages. Study in general: Per two T cells, about one barcoded beta molecule was captured through template switching.

CDR3 size: 12 residues. V was clipped by 4 bases and J by 4 bases, with 10 bases between them. Germline values: CDR1 SQVTM, CDR2 ANQGSEA. Primed by a sample-barcoded 5' primer and a J-beta primer mix, a second PCR proceeded for 7 to 11 cycles. The study obtained at least 2.5 million CDR3-containing paired-end reads from every sample. In TCRdb, the 5' RACE reads were re-called with MiXCR into one record per CDR3 protein. The sample holds about 1.5 million distinct CDR3 sequences, approximately 43% seen once. The sequencing input was blood. This clonotype originated in a woman in her late teens or twenties in good health. The gene calls are TRBV29-1 and TRBJ2-5; the D is unclear. The DNA for the CDR3 is TGCAGCGTTGCGGGCTTCGGAGAGACCCAGTACTTC. The encoded protein is CSVAGFGETQYF.